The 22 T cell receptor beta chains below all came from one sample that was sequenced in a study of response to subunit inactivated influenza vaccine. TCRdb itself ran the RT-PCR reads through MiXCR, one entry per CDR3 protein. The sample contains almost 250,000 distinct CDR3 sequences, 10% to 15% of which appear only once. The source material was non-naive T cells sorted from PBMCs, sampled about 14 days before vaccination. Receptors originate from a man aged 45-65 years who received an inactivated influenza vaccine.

The CDR3, as DNA: TGTGCCAGCAGCCAGTCGACAGGGGTGACCGGGGAGCTGTTTTTT. This translates into CASSQSTGVTGELFF. The rearrangement links TRBV11-2 to TRBJ2-2; 8 nucleotides align to TRBD1. V lost 5 bases, J lost 5 bases, and 7 bases stayed unmatched. The germline V gene encodes CDR1 SGHAT and CDR2 FQNNGV. CDR3 length: 15 residues.

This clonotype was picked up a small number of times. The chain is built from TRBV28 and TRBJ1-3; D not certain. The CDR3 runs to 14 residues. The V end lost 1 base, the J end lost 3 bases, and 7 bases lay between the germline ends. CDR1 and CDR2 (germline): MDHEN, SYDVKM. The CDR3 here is CASSLSAGGNTIYF. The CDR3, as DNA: TGTGCCAGCAGTTTATCAGCTGGTGGAAACACCATATATTTT.

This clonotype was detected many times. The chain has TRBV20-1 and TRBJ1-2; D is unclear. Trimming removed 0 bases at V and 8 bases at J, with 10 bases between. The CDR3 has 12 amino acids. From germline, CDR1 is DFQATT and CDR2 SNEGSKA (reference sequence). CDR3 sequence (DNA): TGCAGTGCTAGAGATACGAGCGTAGGCTACACCTTC. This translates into CSARDTSVGYTF.

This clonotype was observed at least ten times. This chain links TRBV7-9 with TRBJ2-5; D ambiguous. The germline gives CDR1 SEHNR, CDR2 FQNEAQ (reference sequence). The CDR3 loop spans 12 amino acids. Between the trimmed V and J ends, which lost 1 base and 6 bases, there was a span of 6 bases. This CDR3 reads CASSLDRKTQYF. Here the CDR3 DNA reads TGTGCCAGCAGCTTAGATCGGAAGACCCAGTACTTC. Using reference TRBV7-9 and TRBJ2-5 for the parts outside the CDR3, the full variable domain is DTGVSQNPRHKITKRGQNVTFRCDPISEHNRLYWYRQTLGQGPEFLTYFQNEAQLEKSRLLSDRFSAERPKGSFSTLEIQRTEQGDSAMYLCASSLDRKTQYFGPGTRLLVL.

DNA of the CDR3: TGTGCCAGCAGTCAGACAGGTAGTCGCGGGACCCAGTACTTC. Amino acids: CASSQTGSRGTQYF. V gene TRBV7-2 combines with J gene TRBJ2-5, with D perhaps TRBD1 (6 bases). This CDR3 has 14 amino acids. The ends were cut back, 6 bases at V and 7 bases at J, with 18 bases in the middle. Germline V CDR1 and CDR2: SGHTA, FQGNSA.

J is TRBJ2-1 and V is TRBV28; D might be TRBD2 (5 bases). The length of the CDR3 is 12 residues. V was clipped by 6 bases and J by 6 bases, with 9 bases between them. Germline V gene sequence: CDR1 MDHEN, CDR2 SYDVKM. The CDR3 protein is CASRRRGNEQFF. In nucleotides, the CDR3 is TGTGCCAGCAGGAGACGGGGCAATGAGCAGTTCTTC.

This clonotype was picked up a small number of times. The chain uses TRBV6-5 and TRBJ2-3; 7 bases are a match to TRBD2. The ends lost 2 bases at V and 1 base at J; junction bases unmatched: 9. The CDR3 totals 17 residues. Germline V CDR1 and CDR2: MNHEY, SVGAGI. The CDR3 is CASSYGFGAGGTDTQYF. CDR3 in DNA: TGTGCCAGCAGTTACGGTTTTGGGGCGGGGGGCACAGATACGCAGTATTTT.

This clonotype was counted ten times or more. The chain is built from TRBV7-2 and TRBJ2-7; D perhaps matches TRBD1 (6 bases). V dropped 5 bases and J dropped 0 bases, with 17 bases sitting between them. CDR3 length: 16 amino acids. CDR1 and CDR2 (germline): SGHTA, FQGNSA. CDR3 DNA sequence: TGTGCCAGCAGCACATTCGGGACACCCAGCTCCTACGAGCAGTACTTC. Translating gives CASSTFGTPSSYEQYF.

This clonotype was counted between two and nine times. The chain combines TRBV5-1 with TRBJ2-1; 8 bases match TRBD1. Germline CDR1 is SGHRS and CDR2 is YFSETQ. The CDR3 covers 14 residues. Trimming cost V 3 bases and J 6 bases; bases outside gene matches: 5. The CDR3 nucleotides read TGCGCCAGCAGCTCGGAGGACAGGGTCAATGAGCAGTTCTTC. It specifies CASSSEDRVNEQFF.

The chain's CDR3 is CASSLGDRGLQTQYF. The CDR3 bases are TGCGCCAGCAGCTTGGGCGACAGGGGATTGCAGACCCAGTACTTC. The chain combines TRBV5-1 with TRBJ2-5, with TRBD1 matching over 8 bases. This CDR3 contains 15 residues. V lost 0 bases and J lost 6; bases outside the gene matches: 7. Germline CDR1 reads SGHRS; CDR2 reads YFSETQ.

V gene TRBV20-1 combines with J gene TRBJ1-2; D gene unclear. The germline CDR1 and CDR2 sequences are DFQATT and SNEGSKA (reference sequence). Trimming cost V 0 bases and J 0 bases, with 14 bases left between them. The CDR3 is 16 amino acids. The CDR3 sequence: CSARDLYEPSNYGYTF. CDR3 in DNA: TGCAGTGCTAGAGATTTGTACGAACCGTCTAACTATGGCTACACCTTC.

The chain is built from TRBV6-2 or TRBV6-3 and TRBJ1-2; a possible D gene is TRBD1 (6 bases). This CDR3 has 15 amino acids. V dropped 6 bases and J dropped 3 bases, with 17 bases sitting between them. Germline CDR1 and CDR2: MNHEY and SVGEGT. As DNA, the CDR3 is TGTGCCAGCAGACCACAACAGGGTCGGTACTATGGCTACACCTTC. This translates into CASRPQQGRYYGYTF.

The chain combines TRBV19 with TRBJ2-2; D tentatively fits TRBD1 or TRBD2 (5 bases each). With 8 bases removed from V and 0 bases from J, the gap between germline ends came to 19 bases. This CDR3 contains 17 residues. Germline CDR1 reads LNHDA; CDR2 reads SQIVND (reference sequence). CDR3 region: CASDTGTLPPNTGELFF. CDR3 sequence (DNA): TGTGCCAGTGACACCGGGACGCTCCCTCCGAACACCGGGGAGCTGTTTTTT.

The CDR3 region has the DNA TGCAGTGCTAGAGATGGGAGCATGAACACTGAAGCTTTCTTT. Protein: CSARDGSMNTEAFF. V usage is TRBV20-1 and J usage is TRBJ1-1; D uncertain. V dropped 0 bases and J dropped 0 bases, with 8 bases sitting between them. Germline assignment: CDR1 DFQATT and CDR2 SNEGSKA (reference sequence). This CDR3 region has 14 residues.

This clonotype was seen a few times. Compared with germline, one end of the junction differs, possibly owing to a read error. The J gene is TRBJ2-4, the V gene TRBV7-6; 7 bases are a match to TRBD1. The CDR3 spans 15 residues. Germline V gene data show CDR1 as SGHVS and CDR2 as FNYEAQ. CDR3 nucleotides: TGTGCCAGCAGCTTAGCGACAGGGACGAAAACCATTCAGTACTTC. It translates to CASSLATGTKTIQYF.

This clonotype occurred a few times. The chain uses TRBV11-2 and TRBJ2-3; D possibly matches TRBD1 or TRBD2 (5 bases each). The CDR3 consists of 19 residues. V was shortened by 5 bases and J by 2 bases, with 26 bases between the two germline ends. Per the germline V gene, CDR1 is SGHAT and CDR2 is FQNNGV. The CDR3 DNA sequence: TGTGCCAGCAGCGCCGGGACGGCCCCCGGGACCTTATTCACAGATACGCAGTATTTT. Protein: CASSAGTAPGTLFTDTQYF.

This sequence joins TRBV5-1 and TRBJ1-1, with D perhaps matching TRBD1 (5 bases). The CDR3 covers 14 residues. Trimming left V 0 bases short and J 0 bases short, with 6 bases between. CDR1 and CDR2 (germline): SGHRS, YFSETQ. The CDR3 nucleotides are TGCGCCAGCAGCTTGGCCAGGGTGAACACTGAAGCTTTCTTT. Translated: CASSLARVNTEAFF.

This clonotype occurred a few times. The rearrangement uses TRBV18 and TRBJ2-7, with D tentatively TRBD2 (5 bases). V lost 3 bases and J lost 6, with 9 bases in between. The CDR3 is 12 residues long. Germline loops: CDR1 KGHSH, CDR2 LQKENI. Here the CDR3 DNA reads TGTGCCAGCTCACCTAGCGAGAGCGAGCAGTACTTC. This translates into CASSPSESEQYF.

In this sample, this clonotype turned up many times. The DNA of the CDR3 is TGCGCCAGCAGCCAAGGGATAACTGGAAACACCATATATTTT. This translates into CASSQGITGNTIYF. This chain joins TRBV5-1 and TRBJ1-3; D is unresolved. V was cut by 4 bases and J by 2 bases, with 10 bases left in between. The germline V gene encodes CDR1 SGHRS and CDR2 YFSETQ. The CDR3 length is 14 residues.

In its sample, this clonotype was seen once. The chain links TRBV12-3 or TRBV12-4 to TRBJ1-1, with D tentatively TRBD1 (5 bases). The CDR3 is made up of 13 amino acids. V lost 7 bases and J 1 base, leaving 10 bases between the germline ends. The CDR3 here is CASNLQENTEAFF. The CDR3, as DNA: TGTGCCAGCAACCTACAGGAGAACACTGAAGCTTTCTTT.

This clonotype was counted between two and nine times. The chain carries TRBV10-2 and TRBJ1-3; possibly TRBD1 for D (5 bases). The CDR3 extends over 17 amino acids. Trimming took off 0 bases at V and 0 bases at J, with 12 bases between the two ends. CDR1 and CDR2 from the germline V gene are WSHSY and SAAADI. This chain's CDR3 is CASSESVGGSSGNTIYF. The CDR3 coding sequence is TGCGCCAGCAGTGAGTCGGTGGGGGGGAGCTCTGGAAACACCATATATTTT.

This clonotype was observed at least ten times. CDR3 amino acids: CASSQGYSNQPQHF. The CDR3 coding sequence is TGTGCCAGCAGCCAAGGATACAGCAATCAGCCCCAGCATTTT. The chain uses TRBV5-8 and TRBJ1-5; D ambiguous. Germline loops: CDR1 SGHTS, CDR2 YDEGEE. CDR3 length equals 14 residues. The ends were cut back, 4 bases at V and 1 base at J, with 9 bases in the middle. The complete variable domain, with remaining parts taken from reference TRBV5-8 and TRBJ1-5, reads EAGVTQSPTHLIKTRGQQATLRCSPISGHTSVYWYQQALGLGLQFLLWYDEGEERNRGNFPPRFSGRQFPNYSSELNVNALELEDSALYLCASSQGYSNQPQHFGDGTRLSIL.